This T cell receptor beta chain was sequenced in a study of cytomegalovirus exposure and HLA in healthy donors. Whole-study results and caveats: Later analysis suggested most CMV-associated TCR beta chains were HLA-restricted. Association with HLA alleles at 0.05 false discovery rate was found for some 18,000 TCR beta sequences in a later analysis.

The PCR had 60 Vbeta and 13 Jbeta primers. TCRdb's table, derived via immunoSEQ multiplex PCR, lists solely in-frame clones and lacks some. The sample lists some 150,000 clones, roughly 70% occurring once. With V trimmed by 0 bases and J by 8 bases, 0 bases remained unmatched. CDR1 is SGHTA, CDR2 FQGNSA, per germline. The CDR3 runs 14 residues. Everyone who donated was a healthy bone marrow donor. Details on this clone: Its antigen is not known.

The source of this sequence is a man between 18 and 29 years old in good health and CMV-seropositive. V and J are TRBV7-2 and TRBJ1-4; 10 nucleotides agree with TRBD1. Sequenced material: PBMCs. The CDR3 sequence is CASSLAGQGEKLFF. CDR3 sequence (DNA): TGTGCCAGCAGCTTAGCGGGACAGGGGGAAAAACTGTTTTTT.